This T cell receptor beta chain was found in a study of cytomegalovirus exposure and HLA in healthy donors. Findings and caveats of the study: While the bulk of TCR sequences proved rare, some public TCRs turned up in many donors. Cytomegalovirus association was listed for 164 TCR beta chains. The later analysis indicated that the majority of CMV-associated TCR beta chains appeared HLA-restricted.

As to this clone: Its specificity is unknown.

The PCR was carried out with 60 Vbeta primers and 13 Jbeta primers. Repertoires were generated with immunoSEQ multiplex PCR, while TCRdb's copy carries only in-frame clones and drops some. The data show some 140,000 clones, around 80% seen once. The sequence was obtained from a male donor in good health and CMV-seropositive. Sequencing was done on a sample of PBMCs.

The CDR3: CSVSGQNQPQHF. CDR3 DNA sequence: TGCAGCGTTTCAGGCCAAAATCAGCCCCAGCATTTT. The gene calls are TRBV29-1 and TRBJ1-5, with D hard to call. Trimming stripped 5 bases from V and 4 bases from J, with 9 bases between. The CDR3 extends over 12 amino acids. The V gene's germline CDR1 is SQVTM and CDR2 ANQGSEA. Full variable domain (missing parts from reference TRBV29-1 and TRBJ1-5): SAVISQKPSRDICQRGTSLTIQCQVDSQVTMMFWYRQQPGQSLTLIATANQGSEATYESGFVIDKFPISRPNLTFSTLTVSNMSPEDSSIYLCSVSGQNQPQHFGDGTRLSIL.